Here is one T cell receptor beta chain with its context. The sample is drawn from a study of T cell changes during pregnancy in multiple sclerosis. Per the germline V gene, CDR1 is SQVTM and CDR2 is ANQGSEA. V lost 5 bases and J lost 6; bases outside the gene matches: 7. This CDR3 spans 14 amino acids. Repertoires were generated with immunoSEQ multiplex PCR, while TCRdb's copy carries only in-frame clones and drops some. The repertoire has around 57,000 clones, around 92% of them found once; the top ten carry approximately 0.15%. This specimen consisted of CD4+ T cells from peripheral blood mononuclear cells, obtained after pregnancy. The chain has TRBV29-1 and TRBJ2-2; 9 bases fit TRBD1. This receptor was identified in a female donor in good health, enrolled as a control in a pregnancy study. The CDR3 sequence: CSVLGQGISGELFF. DNA for the CDR3: TGCAGCGTTCTGGGACAGGGAATATCCGGGGAGCTGTTTTTT.